These 26 T cell receptor beta chains were all obtained from the same sample, sequenced in a study of T cells in localized non-small cell lung cancer (dated by TCRdb to 2018 to 2020). The library was prepared using the immunoSEQ multiplex PCR assay. Sourced from immuneACCESS, this table was stored by TCRdb with only in-frame sequences that have V and J called. A share of the clones is absent; for the studies checked, an unresolved V gene accounts for under half, and the remainder has no known explanation. The sample data list about 48,000 clones, and around three quarters of these were observed just once. The ten largest clones represent 17% of the sample. Specimen: peripheral blood, collected before any cancer treatment. The receptors come from a man aged 40 to 75 with stage I squamous cell lung carcinoma.

This rearrangement joins TRBV5-1 to TRBJ2-7; the match to TRBD2 covers 10 bases. Trimming cost V 3 bases and J 0 bases; bases outside gene matches: 3. This CDR3 is 15 amino acids long. Germline V gene sequence: CDR1 SGHRS, CDR2 YFSETQ. The DNA of the CDR3 is TGCGCCAGCAGCTCACTAGCGGGGTACTCCTACGAGCAGTACTTC. Translating gives CASSSLAGYSYEQYF.

This clone was detected a few times. The V call is TRBV27, the J call TRBJ2-7, with a possible D match to TRBD1 (6 bases). Germline V gives CDR1 MNHEY, CDR2 SMNVEV (reference sequence). Trimming stripped 6 bases from V and 5 bases from J, with 20 bases between. The CDR3 has 15 amino acids. The CDR3 coding sequence is TGTGCCAGCAGACGACAACGTAGAGGGGGTCACGAGCAGTACTTC. It is translated as CASRRQRRGGHEQYF.

V usage is TRBV12-5 and J usage is TRBJ1-2; 7 positions agree with TRBD1. The junction had 5 bases not matched to a gene; V was cut back by 5 bases and J by 2 bases. Germline assignment: CDR1 LGHNT and CDR2 FRNRAP. The CDR3 has 14 residues. CDR3 loop: CASGTDRRNYGYTF. CDR3 coding DNA: TGTGCTAGTGGTACGGACAGGCGCAACTATGGCTACACCTTC. The whole variable domain, remainder taken from reference TRBV12-5 and TRBJ1-2, is DARVTQTPRHKVTEMGQEVTMRCQPILGHNTVFWYRQTMMQGLELLAYFRNRAPLDDSGMPKDRFSAEMPDATLATLKIQPSEPRDSAVYFCASGTDRRNYGYTFGSGTRLTVV.

This clone was seen a few times. The V gene is TRBV28, the J gene TRBJ2-7; no reliable D call. Germline V gene sequence: CDR1 MDHEN, CDR2 SYDVKM. The CDR3 length is 14 residues. V dropped 5 bases and J dropped 3 bases, with 14 bases sitting between them. CDR3 coding DNA: TGTGCCAGCAGTCAACCCACAGCAAACTACGAGCAGTACTTC. The encoded protein is CASSQPTANYEQYF. The variable domain in full, completed from reference TRBV28 and TRBJ2-7, reads DVKVTQSSRYLVKRTGEKVFLECVQDMDHENMFWYRQDPGLGLRLIYFSYDVKMKEKGDIPEGYSVSREKKERFSLILESASTNQTSMYLCASSQPTANYEQYFGPGTRLTVT.

The chain couples TRBV9 to TRBJ1-5; a weak D match, TRBD1 (5 bases). The CDR3 spans 17 residues. Trimming cost V 3 bases and J 0 bases, with 16 bases left between them. CDR1 is SGDLS and CDR2 is YYNGEE in the germline V gene. CDR3 sequence (DNA): TGTGCCAGCAGCGAGGCCGCGGGGCTTTATAGCAATCAGCCCCAGCATTTT. Translation: CASSEAAGLYSNQPQHF.

The genes are TRBV6-1 and TRBJ1-1, with 7 bases fitting TRBD1. Per germline, CDR1 MNHNS and CDR2 SASEGT. V trimming: 8 bases; J trimming: 0 bases; junction bases outside the gene matches: 3. The CDR3 contains 13 residues. Written as DNA, the CDR3 is TGTGCCAGCGGGACAGATATGAACACTGAAGCTTTCTTT. Protein sequence: CASGTDMNTEAFF.

The table lists this clone with a few counts. This rearrangement joins TRBV27 to TRBJ2-7; D possibly uses TRBD1 or TRBD2 (5 bases each). The CDR3 contains 14 residues. Germline CDR1 and CDR2: MNHEY and SMNVEV (reference sequence). V lost 5 bases, J lost 6 bases, and 17 bases lay in between. The CDR3 loop is CASSPWDGRVEQYF. The CDR3 coding sequence is TGTGCCAGCAGTCCTTGGGACGGGCGGGTCGAGCAGTACTTC.

The genes are TRBV5-6 and TRBJ1-4; TRBD1 aligns across 7 bases. This CDR3 is 16 amino acids long. The J segment lost 4 bases and the V segment lost 3 bases, leaving 9 bases of the junction unmatched. Germline values: CDR1 SGHDT, CDR2 YYEEEE. Written as DNA, the CDR3 is TGTGCCAGCAGCTCCCCGACCCGGGACAGTAATGAAAAACTGTTTTTT. Protein: CASSSPTRDSNEKLFF.

The chain uses TRBV19 and TRBJ1-5; 8 bases agree with TRBD1. This CDR3 is 18 amino acids long. Germline CDR1 is LNHDA and CDR2 is SQIVND (reference sequence). The trim removed 3 bases at V and 0 bases at J, leaving 10 bases unmatched. The CDR3: CASSMIRGRRYSNQPQHF. The CDR3 coding sequence is TGTGCCAGTAGTATGATCAGGGGGCGCCGATATAGCAATCAGCCCCAGCATTTT.

The genes are TRBV7-3 and TRBJ1-2; 7 positions agree with TRBD1. The CDR3 spans 17 residues. Germline V lookup: CDR1 SGHTA, CDR2 FQGTGA. J gave up 4 bases and V 0 bases, and 11 bases lay outside the gene matches. This CDR3 is CASSLTGQPLSGYGYTF. CDR3 DNA: TGTGCCAGCAGCTTAACGGGACAGCCCCTTTCAGGCTATGGCTACACCTTC. The full variable domain, rest sourced from reference TRBV7-3 and TRBJ1-2, is GAGVSQTPSNKVTEKGKYVELRCDPISGHTALYWYRQSLGQGPEFLIYFQGTGAADDSGLPNDRFFAVRPEGSVSTLKIQRTERGDSAVYLCASSLTGQPLSGYGYTFGSGTRLTVV.

The V and J genes are TRBV7-9 and TRBJ1-2; D not resolved. CDR3 length equals 13 residues. V was trimmed by 5 bases and J by 4 bases, leaving 11 bases between them. Germline V gives CDR1 SEHNR, CDR2 FQNEAQ (reference sequence). In nucleotides, the CDR3 is TGTGCCAGCAGCACTCTTATGGTCTATGGCTACACCTTC. It translates to CASSTLMVYGYTF.

This clone has only a few counts. The rearrangement links TRBV29-1 to TRBJ1-2, with 8 bases that match TRBD1. CDR3 size: 11 residues. CDR1 SQVTM and CDR2 ANQGSEA come from the germline V gene. The V segment lost 4 bases and the J segment 7 bases; nucleotides outside the gene matches: 2. The CDR3 reads CSVGGQAGYTF. The DNA for the CDR3 is TGCAGCGTTGGGGGACAGGCTGGCTACACCTTC.

The rearrangement uses TRBV28 and TRBJ2-4; D not resolved. Germline V gives CDR1 MDHEN, CDR2 SYDVKM. Trimming left V 3 bases short and J 5 bases short, with 8 bases between. There are 13 residues in the CDR3. CDR3 sequence (DNA): TGTGCCAGCAGTTTGCTACACGAAAACATTCAGTACTTC. Translation gives CASSLLHENIQYF.

The chain recombines TRBV2 with TRBJ1-1; 7 bases agree with TRBD1. Trimming cost V 8 bases and J 1 base; bases outside gene matches: 10. The CDR3 spans 15 residues. Germline V gene data show CDR1 as SNHLY and CDR2 as FYNNEI. The CDR3 spells CASRLEGAANTEAFF. In DNA form, the CDR3 reads TGTGCCAGCCGACTCGAGGGGGCGGCGAACACTGAAGCTTTCTTT.

This chain connects TRBV6-5 to TRBJ1-6, with 9 bases aligning to TRBD1. V lost 5 bases, J lost 7 bases, and 3 bases stayed unmatched. Germline CDR1 and CDR2: MNHEY and SVGAGI. The CDR3 loop spans 14 amino acids. This CDR3 reads CASSTGQGNSPLHF. CDR3 coding DNA: TGTGCCAGCAGTACGGGACAGGGCAATTCACCCCTCCACTTT.

J is TRBJ1-1 and V is TRBV6-4; the D is unclear. With 0 bases removed from V and 0 bases from J, the gap between germline ends came to 2 bases. Germline CDR1 reads MRHNA; CDR2 reads SNTAGT. The length of the CDR3 is 13 residues. The CDR3 protein is CASSDSVNTEAFF. CDR3 sequence (DNA): TGTGCCAGCAGTGACTCAGTGAACACTGAAGCTTTCTTT.

The V and J genes are TRBV6-1 and TRBJ1-5; 7 bases line up with TRBD1. J lost 4 bases, V lost 4 bases, and 7 bases had no gene match. CDR3 length: 15 amino acids. CDR1 is MNHNS, CDR2 SASEGT, per germline. The CDR3 loop is CASSVGQSWNQPQHF. In DNA, the CDR3 is TGTGCCAGCAGTGTGGGACAGTCCTGGAATCAGCCCCAGCATTTT.

V gene TRBV18 combines with J gene TRBJ1-5; no firm D call. The germline gives CDR1 KGHSH, CDR2 LQKENI. Trimming shortened V by 6 bases and J by 5 bases, and 17 bases separated the two germline ends. The CDR3 covers 15 residues. This CDR3 reads CASSRTSLGDQPQHF. In DNA, the CDR3 is TGTGCCAGCTCCCGTACTTCACTGGGCGATCAGCCCCAGCATTTT.

The chain combines TRBV7-9 with TRBJ2-7; 8 bases map to TRBD1. With V trimmed by 5 bases and J by 6 bases, 9 bases remained unmatched. The CDR3 has 14 residues. Looked up from germline, CDR1 is SEHNR and CDR2 is FQNEAQ (reference sequence). The CDR3 reads CASSELQGAGEQYF. The DNA for the CDR3 is TGTGCCAGCAGCGAACTCCAGGGGGCGGGCGAGCAGTACTTC.

The gene calls are TRBV27 and TRBJ1-1; no definite D call. Germline assignment: CDR1 MNHEY and CDR2 SMNVEV (reference sequence). This CDR3 has 12 residues. V gave up 3 bases and J gave up 5 bases, with 7 bases separating them. This CDR3 reads CASSFSGTEAFF. The CDR3 nucleotides are TGTGCCAGCAGTTTCTCAGGAACTGAAGCTTTCTTT.

The rearrangement links TRBV28 to TRBJ2-3; D possibly corresponds to TRBD1 (7 bases). The CDR3 has 17 amino acids. The germline V gene has CDR1 MDHEN and CDR2 SYDVKM. Trimming stripped 2 bases from V and 2 bases from J, with 17 bases between. CDR3 coding DNA: TGTGCCAGCAGTTTACCGGCAGGGGGGTATTACACAGATACGCAGTATTTT. Encoded protein: CASSLPAGGYYTDTQYF.

CDR3 DNA: TGTGCCAGTAGTATTAGGGACATCACAGATACGCAGTATTTT. This codes for CASSIRDITDTQYF. The rearrangement joins TRBV19 to TRBJ2-3; TRBD1 is a possible D gene (6 bases). CDR1 and CDR2 from the germline V gene are LNHDA and SQIVND (reference sequence). The length of the CDR3 is 14 residues. V lost 3 bases, J lost 2 bases, and 9 bases lay in between.

V gene TRBV18 combines with J gene TRBJ2-5; 11 bases line up with TRBD2. Germline CDR1 reads KGHSH; CDR2 reads LQKENI. The CDR3 loop spans 14 amino acids. V lost 6 bases and J lost 4; bases outside the gene matches: 4. The CDR3 DNA follows: TGTGCCAGCTCGTACGGACTAGCGGGAGAGACCCAGTACTTC. Its translation: CASSYGLAGETQYF.

This clone has a single count. V is TRBV7-8 and J is TRBJ1-1, with D perhaps matching TRBD1 (5 bases). Trimming stripped 5 bases from V and 4 bases from J, with 17 bases between. Per germline, CDR1 SGHVS and CDR2 FQNEAQ. The CDR3 spans 15 residues. The CDR3 loop reads CASSPLQGGGTEAFF. In nucleotides, the CDR3 is TGTGCCAGCAGCCCTCTTCAGGGTGGAGGCACTGAAGCTTTCTTT.

This clone was observed a handful of times. The J gene is TRBJ1-2, the V gene TRBV30; D is uncertain. This CDR3 is 13 amino acids long. Between the trimmed V and J ends, which lost 2 bases and 12 bases, there was a span of 19 bases. Germline V gives CDR1 GTSNPN, CDR2 SVGIG (reference sequence). CDR3 sequence: CAWSPRREGDNTF. DNA for the CDR3: TGTGCCTGGAGTCCAAGGAGGGAGGGTGACAACACCTTC.

V is TRBV7-2 and J is TRBJ1-2; D not certain. Trimming cost V 6 bases and J 4 bases, with 15 bases left between them. This CDR3 contains 14 residues. Germline assignment: CDR1 SGHTA and CDR2 FQGNSA. The CDR3 DNA reads TGTGCCAGCAGGCAGCCCCAGCGCGGCTATGGCTACACCTTC. Its translation is CASRQPQRGYGYTF.